A selection of T cell receptor beta chains follows, all from one sample in a study of T-cell reconstitution after alpha-beta-depleted transplantation in children. TCRdb redid the calling of the PCR reads with MiXCR, one entry per CDR3 protein. The sample contains roughly 200,000 distinct CDR3 sequences, 8.4% of which appear only once. Sequences were derived from PBMCs, mostly from graft donor cells, sampled 360 days after TCRalphabeta/CD19-depleted stem cell transplant. These receptors were taken from a male patient aged 2-15 years who had a stem cell transplant for acute myeloid leukemia, so the T cells may come from the graft donor. Each CDR3 is given with its conserved first and last residue. The D gene is left open where the match is weak. Expanded clones get a size class; other rows say once, few or many, or leave the size out.

few	.	13	TRBV20-1	TRBJ1-1	CSARKQANTEAFF	TGCAGTGCTAGAAAACAGGCGAACACTGAAGCTTTCTTT
many	.	16	TRBV6-5	TRBJ2-2	CASSYSGTRNTGELFF	TGTGCCAGCAGTTACTCCGGGACAAGGAACACCGGGGAGCTGTTTTTT
few	.	19	TRBV4-3	TRBJ2-1	CASSQESAGSGLLYNEQFF	TGCGCCAGCAGCCAAGAGAGTGCTGGTTCGGGCCTCCTCTACAATGAGCAGTTCTTC
many	TRBD1	14	TRBV20-1	TRBJ2-7	CSASRDRDIYEQYF	TGCAGTGCTAGCCGGGACAGGGACATCTACGAGCAGTACTTC
many	.	16	TRBV12-3/TRBV12-4	TRBJ2-7	CASSPNKPREVYEQYF	TGTGCCAGCAGTCCAAACAAACCCAGGGAAGTCTACGAGCAGTACTTC
few	.	13	TRBV2	TRBJ2-7	CASKISLTYEQYF	TGTGCCAGCAAGATTAGCCTGACCTACGAGCAGTACTTC
.	.	14	TRBV20-1	TRBJ2-2	CSAREDSATGELFF	TGCAGTGCTAGAGAGGACTCAGCCACCGGGGAGCTGTTTTTT
.	.	14	TRBV10-3	TRBJ1-2	CAISSRGPNYGYTF	TGTGCCATCAGTTCGAGGGGACCGAACTATGGCTACACCTTC
.	TRBD1	14	TRBV12-3/TRBV12-4	TRBJ2-7	CATSPPGQGYEQYF	TGTGCCACCTCGCCTCCGGGACAGGGCTACGAGCAGTACTTC
many	.	12	TRBV20-1	TRBJ1-1	CSARDTMGEAFF	TGCAGTGCTAGAGATACGATGGGGGAGGCTTTCTTT
many	TRBD2	17	TRBV7-2	TRBJ2-1	CASSKPGLAGVYNEQFF	TGTGCCAGCAGCAAACCAGGACTAGCGGGAGTTTACAATGAGCAGTTCTTC
.	TRBD1	15	TRBV7-9	TRBJ1-6	CASTSTGELDSPLHF	TGTGCCAGCACCAGTACAGGGGAATTGGATTCACCCCTCCACTTT
.	.	14	TRBV7-3	TRBJ2-3	CASSFSPGADTQYF	TGTGCCAGCAGCTTCTCCCCAGGGGCAGATACGCAGTATTTT
few	.	15	TRBV27	TRBJ2-7	CASSFGPGGSYEQYF	TGTGCCAGCAGTTTCGGACCAGGCGGCTCCTACGAGCAGTACTTC
.	TRBD1	15	TRBV19	TRBJ2-7	CASKKDETGMYEQYF	TGTGCCAGCAAAAAAGATGAGACAGGGATGTACGAGCAGTACTTC
once	.	16	TRBV7-2	TRBJ2-2	CASSLKGGPVTGELFF	TGTGCCAGCAGCCTGAAAGGGGGTCCGGTCACCGGGGAGCTGTTTTTT
few	.	15	TRBV12-3/TRBV12-4	TRBJ2-6	CASRRYGAGANVLTF	TGTGCCAGCAGACGTTACGGGGCTGGGGCCAACGTCCTGACTTTC
.	TRBD1	13	TRBV29-1	TRBJ2-3	CSVVGTDTDTQYF	TGCAGCGTTGTGGGGACAGACACAGATACGCAGTATTTT
.	TRBD2	15	TRBV7-3	TRBJ2-1	CASSLGGLAGGKQFF	TGTGCCAGCAGCTTAGGGGGACTAGCGGGAGGGAAGCAGTTCTTC
.	.	15	TRBV5-1	TRBJ1-5	CASSLRGMANQPQHF	TGCGCCAGCAGCTTGAGGGGTATGGCCAATCAGCCCCAGCATTTT
few	TRBD2	18	TRBV15	TRBJ2-1	CATSSPKTSDSSYNEQFF	TGTGCCACCAGCAGCCCCAAGACTAGCGACAGCTCCTACAATGAGCAGTTCTTC
many	.	14	TRBV10-3	TRBJ2-1	CAISEGWGGDEQFF	TGTGCCATCAGTGAGGGGTGGGGTGGCGATGAGCAGTTCTTC
.	TRBD1	13	TRBV20-1	TRBJ2-7	CSATDRESYEQYF	TGCAGTGCCACGGACAGGGAGTCCTACGAGCAGTACTTC
few	TRBD1	15	TRBV7-9	TRBJ2-7	CASSSSRDRPNEQYF	TGTGCCAGCAGCTCCTCCCGGGACAGGCCAAACGAGCAGTACTTC
many	.	13	TRBV12-3/TRBV12-4	TRBJ2-5	CASTPSHEETQYF	TGTGCCAGCACTCCCTCGCATGAGGAGACCCAGTACTTC
few	.	13	TRBV12-3/TRBV12-4	TRBJ1-4	CASSPQVAEKLFF	TGTGCCAGCAGTCCACAGGTGGCTGAAAAACTGTTTTTT